This T cell receptor (beta chain) appears in the sequencing data of a study of blood T cell repertoires in COVID-19. At the level of the study: Acute and convalescent COVID-19 specimens originated in the United States, Italy and Spain.

As processed by the authors: Estimation of nucleated cell counts was performed using reference gene primer amplification. Clones were sequenced by immunoSEQ multiplex PCR, and TCRdb holds only the in-frame ones, with some missing. V and J calls and clone size follow that table, whereas D and trimming were derived from the DNA. The data hold 300,000 or so clones, with roughly nine tenths observed a single time. Germline values: CDR1 SGHNT, CDR2 YENEEA. The V segment lost 5 bases and the J segment 6 bases; nucleotides outside the gene matches: 12. This CDR3 region has 16 residues. Grouping used clinical history reported by participants in a survey and questionnaire. For recovered donors of Cohort 3, there were two negative PCRs, clearance, or symptom resolution.

The sequenced material came from PBMCs or T cells enriched from blood (not recorded which). This TCR was recovered from a man aged 60-69 years who had recovered from COVID-19. The chain couples TRBV11-3 to TRBJ2-1; 8 positions agree with TRBD2. The CDR3 here is CASSRSGSRMSNEQFF. CDR3 sequence (DNA): TGTGCCAGCAGCCGCAGCGGGAGTCGGATGAGCAATGAGCAGTTCTTC.